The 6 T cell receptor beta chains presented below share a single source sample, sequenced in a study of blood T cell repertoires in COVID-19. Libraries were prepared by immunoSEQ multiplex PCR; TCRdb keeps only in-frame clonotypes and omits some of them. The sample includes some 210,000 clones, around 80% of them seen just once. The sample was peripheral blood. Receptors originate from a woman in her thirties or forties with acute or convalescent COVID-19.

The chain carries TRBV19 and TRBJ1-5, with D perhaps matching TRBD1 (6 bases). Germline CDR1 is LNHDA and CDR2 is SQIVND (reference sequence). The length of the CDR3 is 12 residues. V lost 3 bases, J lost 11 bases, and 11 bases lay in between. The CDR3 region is CASSIRGGTQHF. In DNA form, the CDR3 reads TGTGCCAGTAGTATCAGGGGAGGGACCCAGCATTTT.

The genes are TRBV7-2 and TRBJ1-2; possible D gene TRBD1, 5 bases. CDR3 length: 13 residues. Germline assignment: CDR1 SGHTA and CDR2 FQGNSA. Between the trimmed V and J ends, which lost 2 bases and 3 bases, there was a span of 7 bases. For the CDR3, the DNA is TGTGCCAGCAGCTTATCAGGGTACTATGGCTACACCTTC. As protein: CASSLSGYYGYTF.

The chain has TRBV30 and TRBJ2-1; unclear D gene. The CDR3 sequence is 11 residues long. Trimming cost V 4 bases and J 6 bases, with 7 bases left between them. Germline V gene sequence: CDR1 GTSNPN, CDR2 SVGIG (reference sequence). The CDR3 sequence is CAWKRLNEQFF. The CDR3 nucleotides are TGTGCCTGGAAGCGACTCAATGAGCAGTTCTTC.

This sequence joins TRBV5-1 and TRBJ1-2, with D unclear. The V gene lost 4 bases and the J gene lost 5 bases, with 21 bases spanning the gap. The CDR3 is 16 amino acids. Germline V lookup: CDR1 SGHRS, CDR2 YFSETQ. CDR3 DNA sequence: TGCGCCAGCAGCACCCCCGGGAGAGGGCCATCGTATGGCTACACCTTC. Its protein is CASSTPGRGPSYGYTF.

The CDR3 is CATTGGRETQYF. The CDR3 DNA is TGTGCCACCACAGGGGGCAGAGAGACCCAGTACTTC. J is TRBJ2-5 and V is TRBV19; 9 nucleotides match TRBD1. This CDR3 has 12 amino acids. From germline, CDR1 is LNHDA and CDR2 SQIVND (reference sequence). The V and J ends lost 10 bases and 4 bases, in that order; junction bases with no gene match: 4.

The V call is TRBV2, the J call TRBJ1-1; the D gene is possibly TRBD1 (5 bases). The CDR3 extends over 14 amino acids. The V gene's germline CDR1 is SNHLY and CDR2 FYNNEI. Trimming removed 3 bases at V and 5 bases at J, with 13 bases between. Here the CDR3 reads CASSDRGVVTEAFF. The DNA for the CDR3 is TGTGCCAGCAGTGATCGGGGGGTGGTAACTGAAGCTTTCTTT.